The 2 T cell receptor beta chains below were found in one sample sequenced in a study of PD-1 blockade in mismatch repair-deficient tumors. The repertoire was sequenced with immunoSEQ multiplex PCR; TCRdb's copy has only in-frame clones and lacks some. Altogether about 120,000 clones are present, about 83% being singletons, with the ten largest covering roughly 4.5%. This specimen was peripheral blood, taken 60 to 65 weeks after starting pembrolizumab. These receptors all come from an adult with mismatch repair-deficient cancer.

V usage is TRBV7-3 and J usage is TRBJ2-7, with 9 positions matching TRBD2. V was clipped by 2 bases and J by 5 bases; unmatched bases: 7. Germline-derived CDR1 and CDR2 are SGHTA and FQGTGA. CDR3 size: 15 residues. CDR3 sequence: CASSLRAGGMDEQYF. CDR3 nucleotides: TGTGCCAGCAGCTTACGGGCGGGAGGGATGGACGAGCAGTACTTC.

V is TRBV18 and J is TRBJ1-2; unclear D gene. Germline CDR1 KGHSH, CDR2 LQKENI. V lost 3 bases to trimming and J lost 8 bases, with 22 bases between them. CDR3 size: 16 residues. This CDR3 is CASSPLREPRSYGYTF. CDR3 coding DNA: TGTGCCAGCTCACCCCTCCGGGAGCCCAGGTCCTACGGCTACACCTTC.